This paragraph covers one TCR beta chain sequence. Per the original data handling: Amplification with reference gene primers provided the estimates of nucleated cell counts. Sequencing used immunoSEQ multiplex PCR; TCRdb keeps in-frame clones, though not all of them. V and J calls and clone size come straight from that table; D and trimming were deduced from the DNA. There are 380,000 or so clones in the sample; roughly nine tenths occur only once, and roughly 1.2% lies in the top ten. The entry originates in a study of blood T cell repertoires in COVID-19. Turning to the study itself: Both acute and convalescent COVID-19 samples were obtained from the United States, Italy and Spain. Sample material is recorded as cDNA or gDNA derived from T cells, B-cell-depleted T cells, or PBMCs.

Trimming stripped 3 bases from V and 2 bases from J, with 8 bases between. CDR1 and CDR2 from the germline V gene are SGHRS and YFSETQ. The CDR3 is made up of 13 amino acids. The TCR originated in a man aged 35 to 55 with acute or convalescent COVID-19. Sequencing was done on a sample of peripheral blood. This chain links TRBV5-1 with TRBJ1-1; a weak D match, TRBD1 (6 bases). The CDR3 sequence is CASSWGPNTEAFF. The CDR3 DNA reads TGCGCCAGCAGCTGGGGGCCCAACACTGAAGCTTTCTTT.